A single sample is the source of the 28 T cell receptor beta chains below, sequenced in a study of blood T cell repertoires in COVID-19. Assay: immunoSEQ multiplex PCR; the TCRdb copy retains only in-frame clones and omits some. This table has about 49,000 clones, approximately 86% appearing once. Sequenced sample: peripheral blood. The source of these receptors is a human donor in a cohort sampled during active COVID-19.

In DNA, the CDR3 is TGTGCCAGCAGTGGATCGACGAGAGCAGCGCGACTGGCCAACCAGACCTATGGCTACACCTTC. Protein sequence: CASSGSTRAARLANQTYGYTF. The chain is built from TRBV27 and TRBJ1-2; D remains unclear. Trimming took 5 bases from V and 4 from J, leaving 35 bases between them. The CDR3 spans 21 residues. Germline values: CDR1 MNHEY, CDR2 SMNVEV (reference sequence).

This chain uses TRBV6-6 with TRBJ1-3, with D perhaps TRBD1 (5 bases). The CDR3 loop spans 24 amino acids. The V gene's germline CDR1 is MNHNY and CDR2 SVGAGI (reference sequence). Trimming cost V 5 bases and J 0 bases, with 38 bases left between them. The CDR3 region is CASSLLAPPGGSLGVDSSGNTIYF. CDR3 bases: TGTGCCAGCAGTCTACTCGCTCCTCCGGGGGGATCCTTAGGGGTAGACAGCTCTGGAAACACCATATATTTT.

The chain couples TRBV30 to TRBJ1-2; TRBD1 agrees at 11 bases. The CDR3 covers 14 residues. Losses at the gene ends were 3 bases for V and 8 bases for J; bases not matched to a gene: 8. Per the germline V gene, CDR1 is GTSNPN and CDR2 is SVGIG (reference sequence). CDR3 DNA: TGTGCCTGGAGGGGACAGGGGGAGGTGAGCGGCTACACCTTC. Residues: CAWRGQGEVSGYTF.

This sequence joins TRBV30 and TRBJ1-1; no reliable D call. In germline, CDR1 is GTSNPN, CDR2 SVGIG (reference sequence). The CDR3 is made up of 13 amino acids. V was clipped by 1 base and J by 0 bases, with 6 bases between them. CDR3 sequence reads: CAWSDYMNTEAFF. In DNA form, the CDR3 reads TGTGCCTGGAGTGATTACATGAACACTGAAGCTTTCTTT.

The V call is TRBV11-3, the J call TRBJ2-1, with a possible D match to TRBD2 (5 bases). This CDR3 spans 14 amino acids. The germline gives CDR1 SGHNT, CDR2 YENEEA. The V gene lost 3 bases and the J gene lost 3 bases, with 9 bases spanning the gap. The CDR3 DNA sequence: TGTGCCAGCAGCTTGCGTAGCGACTACAATGAGCAGTTCTTC. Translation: CASSLRSDYNEQFF.

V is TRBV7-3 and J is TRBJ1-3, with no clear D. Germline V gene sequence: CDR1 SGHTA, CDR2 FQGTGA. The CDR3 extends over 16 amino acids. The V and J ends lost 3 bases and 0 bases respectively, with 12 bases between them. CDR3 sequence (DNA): TGTGCCAGCAGCTTTCGGGAGGGTTCCTCTGGAAACACCATATATTTT. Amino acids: CASSFREGSSGNTIYF. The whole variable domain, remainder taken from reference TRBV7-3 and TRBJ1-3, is GAGVSQTPSNKVTEKGKYVELRCDPISGHTALYWYRQSLGQGPEFLIYFQGTGAADDSGLPNDRFFAVRPEGSVSTLKIQRTERGDSAVYLCASSFREGSSGNTIYFGEGSWLTVV.

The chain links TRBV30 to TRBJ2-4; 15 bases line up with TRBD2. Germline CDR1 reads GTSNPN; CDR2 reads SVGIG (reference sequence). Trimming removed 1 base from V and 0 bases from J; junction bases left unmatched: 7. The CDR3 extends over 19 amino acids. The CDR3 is CAWSGKGLAGGQAKNIQYF. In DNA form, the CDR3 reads TGTGCCTGGAGTGGGAAAGGACTAGCGGGGGGGCAAGCCAAAAACATTCAGTACTTC.

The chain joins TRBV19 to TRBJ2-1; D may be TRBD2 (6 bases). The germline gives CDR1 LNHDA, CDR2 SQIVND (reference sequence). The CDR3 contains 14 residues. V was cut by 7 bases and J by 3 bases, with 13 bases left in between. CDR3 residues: CASTKGLYYNEQFF. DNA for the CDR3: TGTGCCAGTACGAAGGGACTCTACTACAATGAGCAGTTCTTC.

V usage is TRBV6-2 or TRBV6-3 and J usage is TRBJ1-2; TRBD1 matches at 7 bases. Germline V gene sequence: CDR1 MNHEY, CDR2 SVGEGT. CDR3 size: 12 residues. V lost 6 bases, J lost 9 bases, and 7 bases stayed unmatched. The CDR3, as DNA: TGTGCCAGCAGCCCAAGGACAGGACGCTACACCTTC. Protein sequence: CASSPRTGRYTF.

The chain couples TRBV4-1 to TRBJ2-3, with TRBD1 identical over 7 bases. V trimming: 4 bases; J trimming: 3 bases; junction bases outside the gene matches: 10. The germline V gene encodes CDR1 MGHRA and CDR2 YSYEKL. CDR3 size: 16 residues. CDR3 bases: TGCGCCAGCAGCCTGCGGATGACAGGGAATACAGATACGCAGTATTTT. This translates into CASSLRMTGNTDTQYF.

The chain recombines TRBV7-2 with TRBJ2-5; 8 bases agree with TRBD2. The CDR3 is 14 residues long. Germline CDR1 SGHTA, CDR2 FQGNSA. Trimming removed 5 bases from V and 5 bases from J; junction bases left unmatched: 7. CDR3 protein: CASSIGGARETQYF. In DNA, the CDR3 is TGTGCCAGCAGCATCGGGGGGGCCAGGGAGACCCAGTACTTC.

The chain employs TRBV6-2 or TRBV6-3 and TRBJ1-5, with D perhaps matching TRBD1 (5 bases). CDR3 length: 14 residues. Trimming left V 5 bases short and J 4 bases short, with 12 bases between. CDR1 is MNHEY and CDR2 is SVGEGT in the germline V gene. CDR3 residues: CASSRGGGNQPQHF. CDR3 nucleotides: TGTGCCAGCAGTCGTGGGGGGGGAAATCAGCCCCAGCATTTT.

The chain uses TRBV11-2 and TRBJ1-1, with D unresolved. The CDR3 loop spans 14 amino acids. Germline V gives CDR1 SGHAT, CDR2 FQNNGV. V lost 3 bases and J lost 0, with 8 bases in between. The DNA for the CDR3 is TGTGCCAGCAGCTTGTTTGAGATGAACACTGAAGCTTTCTTT. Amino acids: CASSLFEMNTEAFF.

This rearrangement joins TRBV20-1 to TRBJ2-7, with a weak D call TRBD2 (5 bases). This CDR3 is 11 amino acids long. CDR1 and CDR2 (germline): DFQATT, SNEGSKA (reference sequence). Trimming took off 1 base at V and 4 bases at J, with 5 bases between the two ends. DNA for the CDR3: TGCAGTGCTAGAGGGGAGTACGAGCAGTACTTC. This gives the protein CSARGEYEQYF.

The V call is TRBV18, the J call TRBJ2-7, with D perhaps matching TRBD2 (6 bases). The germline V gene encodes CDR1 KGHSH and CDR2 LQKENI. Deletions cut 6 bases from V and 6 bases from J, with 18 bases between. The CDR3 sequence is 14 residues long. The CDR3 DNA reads TGTGCCAGCTCTCCCGTGGGGGGTAAAAGCGAGCAGTACTTC. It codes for CASSPVGGKSEQYF. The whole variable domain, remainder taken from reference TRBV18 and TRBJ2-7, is NAGVMQNPRHLVRRRGQEARLRCSPMKGHSHVYWYRQLPEEGLKFMVYLQKENIIDESGMPKERFSAEFPKEGPSILRIQQVVRGDSAAYFCASSPVGGKSEQYFGPGTRLTVT.

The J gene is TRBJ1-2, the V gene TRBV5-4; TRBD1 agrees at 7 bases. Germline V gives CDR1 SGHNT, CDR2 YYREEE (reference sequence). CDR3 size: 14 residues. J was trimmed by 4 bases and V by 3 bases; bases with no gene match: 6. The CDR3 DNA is TGTGCCAGCAGCTCCACAGGGGAAGGCTATGGCTACACCTTC. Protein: CASSSTGEGYGYTF.

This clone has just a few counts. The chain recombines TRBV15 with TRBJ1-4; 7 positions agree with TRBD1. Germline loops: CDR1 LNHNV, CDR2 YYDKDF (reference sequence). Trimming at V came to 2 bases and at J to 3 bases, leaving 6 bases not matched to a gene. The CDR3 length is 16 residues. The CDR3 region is CATSRLKGAANEKLFF. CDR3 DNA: TGTGCCACCAGCAGACTGAAGGGGGCGGCTAATGAAAAACTGTTTTTT.

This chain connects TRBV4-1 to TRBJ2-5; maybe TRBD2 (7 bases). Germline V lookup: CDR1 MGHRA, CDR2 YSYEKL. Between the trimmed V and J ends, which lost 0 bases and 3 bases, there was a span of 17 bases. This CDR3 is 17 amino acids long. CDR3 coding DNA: TGCGCCAGCAGCCAAGAATATCCGGGGGGCATTGAAGAGACCCAGTACTTC. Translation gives CASSQEYPGGIEETQYF.

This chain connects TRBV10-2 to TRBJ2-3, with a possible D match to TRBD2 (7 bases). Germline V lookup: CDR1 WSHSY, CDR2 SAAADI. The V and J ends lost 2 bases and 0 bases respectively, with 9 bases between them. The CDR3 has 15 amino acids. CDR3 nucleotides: TGCGCCAGCAGTGAGGGGGGGGCTAGCACAGATACGCAGTATTTT. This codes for CASSEGGASTDTQYF.

CDR3 amino acids: CASRSGETQYF. In DNA, the CDR3 is TGCGCCAGCAGGAGCGGAGAGACCCAGTACTTC. The chain combines TRBV5-1 with TRBJ2-5, with a tentative D call TRBD2 (5 bases). Germline values: CDR1 SGHRS, CDR2 YFSETQ. The CDR3 loop spans 11 amino acids. With 5 bases removed from V and 4 bases from J, the gap between germline ends came to 6 bases.

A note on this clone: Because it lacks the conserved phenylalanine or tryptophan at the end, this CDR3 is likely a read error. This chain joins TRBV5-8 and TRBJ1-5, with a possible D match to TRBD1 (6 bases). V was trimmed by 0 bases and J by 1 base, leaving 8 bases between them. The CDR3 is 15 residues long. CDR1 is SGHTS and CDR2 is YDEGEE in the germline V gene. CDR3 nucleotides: TGTGCCAGCAGCTTGGGGGGGCAGAGCAATCAGCCCCAGCATCTT. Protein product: CASSLGGQSNQPQHL.

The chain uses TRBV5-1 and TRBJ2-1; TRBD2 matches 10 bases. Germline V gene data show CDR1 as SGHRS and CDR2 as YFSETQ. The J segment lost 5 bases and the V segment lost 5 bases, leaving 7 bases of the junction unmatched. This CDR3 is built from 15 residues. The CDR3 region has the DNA TGCGCCAGCAGTCAAGCGGGAGGGATAAACAATGAGCAGTTCTTC. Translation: CASSQAGGINNEQFF.

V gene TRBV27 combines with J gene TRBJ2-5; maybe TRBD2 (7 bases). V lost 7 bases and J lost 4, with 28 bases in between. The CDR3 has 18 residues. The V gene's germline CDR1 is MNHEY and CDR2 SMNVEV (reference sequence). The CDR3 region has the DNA TGTGCCAGCAAAAAATCGGGGCGGGGGCTCATATCTTTAGAGACCCAGTACTTC. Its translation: CASKKSGRGLISLETQYF.

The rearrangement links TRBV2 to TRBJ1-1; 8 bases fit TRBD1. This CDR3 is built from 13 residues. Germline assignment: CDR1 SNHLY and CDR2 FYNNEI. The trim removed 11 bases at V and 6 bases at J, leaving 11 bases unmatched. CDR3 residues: CASSPQGAAEAFF. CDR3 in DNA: TGTGCCTCCAGCCCCCAGGGGGCGGCTGAAGCTTTCTTT.

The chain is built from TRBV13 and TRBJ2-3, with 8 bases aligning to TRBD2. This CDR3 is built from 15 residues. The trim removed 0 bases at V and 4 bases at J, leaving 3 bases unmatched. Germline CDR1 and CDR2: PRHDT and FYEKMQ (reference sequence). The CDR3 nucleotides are TGTGCCAGCAGCTTAGGCGGGGGGGGTCCAGATACGCAGTATTTT. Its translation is CASSLGGGGPDTQYF.

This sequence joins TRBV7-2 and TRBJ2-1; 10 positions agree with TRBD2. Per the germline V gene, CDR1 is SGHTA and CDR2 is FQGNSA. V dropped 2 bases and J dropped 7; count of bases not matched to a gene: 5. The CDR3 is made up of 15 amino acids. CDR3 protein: CASSLQRGGQNEQFF. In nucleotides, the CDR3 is TGTGCCAGCAGCTTACAGCGGGGGGGCCAAAATGAGCAGTTCTTC.

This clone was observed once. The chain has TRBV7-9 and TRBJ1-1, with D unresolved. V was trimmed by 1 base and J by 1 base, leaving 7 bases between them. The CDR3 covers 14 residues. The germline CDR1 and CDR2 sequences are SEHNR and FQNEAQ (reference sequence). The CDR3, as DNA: TGTGCCAGCAGCTTAGGTCCAGGGAACACTGAAGCTTTCTTT. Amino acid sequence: CASSLGPGNTEAFF. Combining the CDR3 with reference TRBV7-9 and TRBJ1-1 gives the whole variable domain DTGVSQNPRHKITKRGQNVTFRCDPISEHNRLYWYRQTLGQGPEFLTYFQNEAQLEKSRLLSDRFSAERPKGSFSTLEIQRTEQGDSAMYLCASSLGPGNTEAFFGQGTRLTVV.

CDR3 DNA: TGCGCCAGCAGCTTGGACAGGGGAAAAAGTGGCTACACCTTC. This sequence encodes CASSLDRGKSGYTF. The chain recombines TRBV5-1 with TRBJ1-2; 7 bases are shared with TRBD1. Germline V gene lookup returns CDR1 SGHRS and CDR2 YFSETQ. The CDR3 runs to 14 residues. Trimming cost V 0 bases and J 7 bases; bases outside gene matches: 6.